Given below is one T cell receptor beta chain in context. The V end was cut by 5 bases, the J end by 4 bases, with 15 bases between. The CDR3 extends over 14 amino acids. From germline, CDR1 is SGHTA and CDR2 FQGNSA. This sample is part of a study of early T cells in non-severe SARS-CoV-2 infection. From the 5' RACE reads, TCRdb called clonotypes with MiXCR, one entry per CDR3 protein. The data hold more than 65,000 distinct CDR3 sequences, with about 13% observed a single time. J is TRBJ2-7 and V is TRBV7-2; D ambiguous. The sample taken for sequencing was whole blood. This receptor was identified in an adult who was a healthcare worker with PCR-confirmed SARS-CoV-2 infection or an uninfected control (not recorded which). CDR3 sequence: CASSPHPIPYEQYF. The CDR3 DNA reads TGTGCCAGCAGCCCACACCCAATCCCATACGAGCAGTACTTC.